This is a list of T cell receptor beta chains from one sample in a study of technical replicates of blood from a few donors. Produced via immunoSEQ multiplex PCR; TCRdb's table is partial and in-frame only. This sample has about 74,000 clones; 89% occur once, and the top ten carry 0.35% to 0.45%. Sequencing was performed on T cells isolated from PBMCs. The source of these receptors is a human donor in good health. Both conserved end residues are part of each CDR3. Fields, in order: D gene, V gene, CDR3 protein. The D gene is left open where the match is weak.

d_gene: NA
v_gene: TRBV6-6
CDR3aa: CASSGREGTTEAFF

d_gene: TRBD1
v_gene: TRBV28
CDR3aa: CASSQTGAPNEKLFF

d_gene: NA
v_gene: TRBV7-9
CDR3aa: CASSWEFNQPQHF

d_gene: NA
v_gene: TRBV5-6
CDR3aa: CASSLFFGGSQETQYF

d_gene: TRBD1
v_gene: TRBV5-6
CDR3aa: CASSSGTDVSEQYF

d_gene: NA
v_gene: TRBV6-6
CDR3aa: CASSLGQFYGYTF

d_gene: TRBD2
v_gene: TRBV7-2
CDR3aa: CASSFIPGTSGSSEQFF

d_gene: TRBD2
v_gene: TRBV10-3
CDR3aa: CAIRRLAGEGDTQYF

d_gene: TRBD1
v_gene: TRBV10-3
CDR3aa: CAITESRDRYEQYF

d_gene: TRBD2
v_gene: TRBV4-3
CDR3aa: CASSQGLAGARDTQYF

d_gene: TRBD1
v_gene: TRBV27
CDR3aa: CASTYLTGGTNEQYF

d_gene: NA
v_gene: TRBV19
CDR3aa: CASSTILTTGSNQPQHF

d_gene: TRBD2
v_gene: TRBV7-8
CDR3aa: CASSLGGLAGYNEQFF

d_gene: TRBD2
v_gene: TRBV27
CDR3aa: CASSLSREGGHEQYF

d_gene: TRBD2
v_gene: TRBV4-1
CDR3aa: CASSQRTSGSHGAYEQYF

d_gene: TRBD2
v_gene: TRBV11-2
CDR3aa: CASSRRLALSTDTQYF

d_gene: NA
v_gene: TRBV18
CDR3aa: CASSLRRGIADTEAFF

d_gene: NA
v_gene: TRBV4-2
CDR3aa: CASSPRRGPF

d_gene: NA
v_gene: TRBV10-3
CDR3aa: CAISDRGNYEQYF

d_gene: TRBD1
v_gene: TRBV7-3
CDR3aa: CASSRTGGWLSEQYF

d_gene: NA
v_gene: TRBV7-9
CDR3aa: CASSPTGVQETQYF

d_gene: TRBD1
v_gene: TRBV5-6
CDR3aa: CASSLETGSRVEQYF